This T cell receptor (beta chain) was identified during a study of T cells expressing NK-cell markers. The CDR3 loop spans 14 amino acids. The germline CDR1 and CDR2 sequences are SGHTA and FQGNSA. Template switching by 5'RACE with UMIs generated the TCR beta cDNA. No DNA is given; TCRdb re-called the 5' RACE reads and lists each CDR3 protein once. This specimen shows almost 450,000 distinct CDR3 sequences; the ten leading clones hold approximately 6.8%. The chain carries TRBV7-2 and TRBJ2-7; without DNA, the TCRdb call of TRBD1 cannot be checked. Sequencing input: blood T cells: a sorted CD56 or NKG2C T cell subset, CD4+ or CD8+ T cells, or bulk PBMC T cells (not recorded which). This sequence was found in a woman aged 18-70 years in good health. The chain's CDR3 is CASSLGRQVNEQYF. The entire variable domain, with the rest obtained from reference TRBV7-2 and TRBJ2-7, is as follows: GAGVSQSPSNKVTEKGKDVELRCDPISGHTALYWYRQSLGQGLEFLIYFQGNSAPDKSGLPSDRFSAERTGGSVSTLTIQRTQQEDSAVYLCASSLGRQVNEQYFGPGTRLTVT.